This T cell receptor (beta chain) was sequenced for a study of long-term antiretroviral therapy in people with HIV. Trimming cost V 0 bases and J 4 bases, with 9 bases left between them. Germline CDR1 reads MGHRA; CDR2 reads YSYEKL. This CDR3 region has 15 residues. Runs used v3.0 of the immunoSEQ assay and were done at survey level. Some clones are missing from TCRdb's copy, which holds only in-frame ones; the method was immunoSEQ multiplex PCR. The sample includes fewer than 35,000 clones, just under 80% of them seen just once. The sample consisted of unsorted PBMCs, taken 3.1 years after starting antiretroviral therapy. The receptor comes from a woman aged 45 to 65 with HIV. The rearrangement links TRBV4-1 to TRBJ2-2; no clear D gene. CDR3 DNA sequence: TGCGCCAGCAGCCAAGAGCCGGCCCTCACCGGGGAGCTGTTTTTT. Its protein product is CASSQEPALTGELFF.